This TCR beta chain was retrieved from a study of blood T cells in healthy people across ages (dated by TCRdb to between 2014 and 2017). The study in broad terms: Template switching captured roughly one uniquely barcoded TCR beta cDNA molecule per two T cells in model experiments. Age-related changes in TCR beta repertoire diversity were measured in the study by deep sequencing normalized with unique cDNA molecular identifiers. Four age groups were formed from the donors: young (average approximately 16 years), middle-aged (just under 40), aged (roughly 59) and long-lived (around 80). The study analyzed two additional independent replicas of 1 million unique cDNA reads from the same blood draw for two donors, one aged 18 to 30 and one aged 80 or older.

Overall study results and their limits: Compared with the aged group, the long-lived group had more naive CD4+ T cells, fewer expanded clones and increased TCR diversity, a pattern suggesting age selection. Because donor CMV infection status was unknown, age-related changes in expanded clonotypes were potentially confounded. Observed TCR beta diversity correlated strongly with the percentage of naive T cells measured by flow cytometry. Since profiling was done on bulk unsorted PBMCs, naive and antigen-experienced compartments could not be conclusively compared. Estimates of total diversity based on one million sequenced T cells were regarded as lower bounds and as underestimates. Observed TCR beta diversity per million T cells fell roughly linearly with age, and a significant reduction was already apparent by age roughly 40.

The CDR3 holds 15 amino acids from the cysteine to the phenylalanine. The sequence is cut down to CDR3 DNA, 45 bases in frame from base 1. The germline ends are 21 bases apart after V is trimmed by 8 bases and J by 8 bases. The germline V gene provides CDR1 MNHEY and CDR2 SVGAGI. As to this clonotype: The antigen it binds to is not known. One base away there is no much larger clone; base qualities are not given.

Systemically healthy Caucasian individuals from Russia, over 30 in total and aged 6 to 90 years, were included as donors. Around 10 milliliters of peripheral blood were collected from each donor into EDTA-treated Vacutainer tubes. PBMCs were isolated by Ficoll-Paque density-gradient centrifugation, with at least 7 million obtained per sample. Trizol reagent was used to extract total RNA from the PBMCs, yielding at least 5 micrograms per sample. The percentages of naive CD45RAhigh/CD27high T cells were determined by flow cytometry on a PBMC aliquot from every donor. The library relied on 5' RACE. Sequenced on an Illumina HiSeq 2500. A second roughly 6 to 12 cycle PCR used a sample-barcoded 5' primer and a J-beta primer mix. A template-switch 5' adaptor carrying 12 random nucleotides introduced a unique molecular identifier onto each TCR beta cDNA molecule. At least 2.5 million CDR3-containing paired-end reads were obtained from each sample. All of the RNA was converted into first-strand cDNA using the Mint cDNA synthesis kit, with a TRBC-specific oligonucleotide serving as the primer. Following uracil-DNA glycosylase treatment, all cDNA underwent a first 18-cycle PCR with the universal primers M1SS and BC2_uni_R. For the original study's pipeline: For normalization, 1 million high-quality reads, each with a distinct molecular identifier, were randomly selected from each sample. Reads with shared molecular identifiers were discarded instead of being binned into consensus sequences. MiTCR, run with a Q25 quality threshold and the strictest error-elimination algorithm, handled CDR3 identification, clonotype clustering and error correction. A nonparametric unseen species model using Euler transformation provided a lower-bound estimate of total TCR beta diversity. TCRdb handled the public reads itself, with Q25 trimming in fastp and clone calling in MiXCR, and kept productive beta chains. Rows with one shared CDR3 protein collapse into an entry with the most common genes and DNA. TCRdb, rather than the study authors, made the V and J calls. The sample data list about 780,000 distinct CDR3 sequences, and under 30% of these were observed just once. The ten largest make up over 2.5% of the sample.

The data also belong to a second study, concerning T cells of mothers and their children. The second publication reports: Nine systemically healthy Caucasian individuals, comprising three mothers and their six children, were included as donors. cDNA synthesis consumed the entire amount of extracted RNA, loaded at about 1.6 ug RNA in each 15 ul reaction. Sample barcodes and 2-4 random nucleotides were added via the M1S primer in the second PCR. Each mother yielded over 8 million TCR beta CDR3 reads and each child 3 million or so reads. Thymic selection shapes the output of TCR recombination in a similar way in related and unrelated pairs, and inherited differences have a minor effect. Normalized repertoire overlap was always slightly but never significantly higher in related than unrelated mother-child pairs. No persistent microchimeric T cell clones were detected, at a sensitivity of approximately 90 clones per million clonotypes. Deep NGS was used in the study to compare the TCR beta repertoires of mothers and children and to look for features that separate related mother-child pairs from unrelated individuals. The mean age was 40 +/- 4 years for the mothers and approximately 11 +/- 4 years for the children. After adapters were ligated using NEBNext reagents, the libraries underwent 100+100 nt paired-end sequencing on an Illumina HiSeq 2000. To avoid cross-contamination, the mother libraries and the child libraries were prepared a month apart and sequenced in separate runs. Between about 500,000 and 2,100,000 distinct TCR beta clonotypes were identified per donor. Naive TCR beta clonotypes were estimated from low-frequency clonotypes matched to each donor's FACS-determined naive share, without sorting.

This chain is built from TRBV6-5 and TRBJ1-4; TRBD1 is perhaps the D gene, given 6 matching bases. Sequencing input: blood. This TCR was sampled from a boy aged 5-17 years in good health. The CDR3 in this case is CASGPRGSRNEKLFF. In nucleotide form, the sequence is TGTGCCAGCGGACCGAGGGGGAGTAGGAACGAAAAACTGTTTTTT.